The source of this T cell receptor (beta chain) is a study of siplizumab effects on memory and regulatory T cells. Germline loops: CDR1 MDHEN, CDR2 SYDVKM. V was pared by 8 bases and J by 0 bases, with 17 bases between. The CDR3 consists of 15 residues. Profiled with immunoSEQ multiplex PCR; TCRdb holds only in-frame clones, not every one. The sample consists of some 100,000 clones, about 93% of them appearing once. This rearrangement joins TRBV28 to TRBJ2-7; D may match TRBD1 or TRBD2 (5 bases each). The specimen was Tregs sorted from blood. The source of this sequence is a human donor in good health. CDR3 DNA sequence: TGTGCCAGCGTTGAGTATGGGACGGCCTCCTACGAGCAGTACTTC. Protein: CASVEYGTASYEQYF.